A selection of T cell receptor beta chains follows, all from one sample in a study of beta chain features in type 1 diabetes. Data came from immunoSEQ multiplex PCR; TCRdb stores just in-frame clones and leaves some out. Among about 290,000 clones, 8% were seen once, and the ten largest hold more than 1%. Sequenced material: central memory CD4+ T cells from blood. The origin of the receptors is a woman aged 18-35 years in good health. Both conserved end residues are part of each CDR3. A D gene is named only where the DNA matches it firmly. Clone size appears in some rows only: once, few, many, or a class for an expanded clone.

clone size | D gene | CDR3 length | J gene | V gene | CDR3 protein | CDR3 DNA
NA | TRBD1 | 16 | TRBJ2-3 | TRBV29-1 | CSVEGDRGTSTDTQYF | TGCAGCGTTGAAGGGGACAGAGGTACTAGCACAGATACGCAGTATTTT
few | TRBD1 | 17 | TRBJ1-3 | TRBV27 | CAISLDRGPLPGNTIYF | TGTGCCATCAGCCTTGACAGGGGTCCCCTTCCTGGAAACACCATATATTTT
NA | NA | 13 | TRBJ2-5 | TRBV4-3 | CASSQKGKKTQYF | TGCGCCAGCAGCCAAAAGGGAAAGAAGACCCAGTACTTC
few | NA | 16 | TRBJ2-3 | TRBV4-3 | CASSQEGPPLTDTQYF | TGCGCCAGCAGCCAAGAAGGTCCACCCCTCACAGATACGCAGTATTTT
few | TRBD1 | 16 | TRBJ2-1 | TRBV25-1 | CASSEQGQDTYNEQFF | TGTGCCAGCAGTGAGCAGGGACAGGACACCTACAATGAGCAGTTCTTC
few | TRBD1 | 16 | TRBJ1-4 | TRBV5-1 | CASSLVGQGTNEKLFF | TGCGCCAGCAGCTTGGTGGGACAGGGAACTAATGAAAAACTGTTTTTT
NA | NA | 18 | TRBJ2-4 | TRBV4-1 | CASSQDRGAAIAKNIQYF | TGCGCCAGCAGCCAAGATAGGGGGGCAGCCATAGCCAAAAACATTCAGTACTTC
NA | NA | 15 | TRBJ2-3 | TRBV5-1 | CASSLDGVGTDTQYF | TGCGCCAGCAGCTTGGATGGGGTTGGCACAGATACGCAGTATTTT
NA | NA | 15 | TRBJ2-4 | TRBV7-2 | CASTLPGLWGNIQYF | TGTGCCAGCACCCTCCCGGGCCTGTGGGGGAACATTCAGTACTTC
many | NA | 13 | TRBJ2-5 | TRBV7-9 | CASSSDYQETQYF | TGTGCCAGCAGCTCCGATTACCAAGAGACCCAGTACTTC
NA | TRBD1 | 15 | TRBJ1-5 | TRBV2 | CASSDPRTGNQPQHF | TGTGCCAGCAGTGATCCCCGGACAGGGAATCAGCCCCAGCATTTT
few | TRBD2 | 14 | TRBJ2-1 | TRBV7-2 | CASSSGLAGGSQFF | TGTGCCAGCAGCTCGGGACTAGCGGGGGGGTCGCAGTTCTTC
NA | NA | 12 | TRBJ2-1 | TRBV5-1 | CASSTRPTEQFF | TGCGCCAGCAGCACCAGACCCACTGAGCAGTTCTTC
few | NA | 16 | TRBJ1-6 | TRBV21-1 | CASRGDVELHNSPLHF | TGTGCCAGCAGGGGGGACGTCGAACTTCATAATTCACCCCTCCACTTT
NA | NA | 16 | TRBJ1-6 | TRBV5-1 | CASSFMPGQNNSPLHF | TGCGCCAGCAGCTTTATGCCAGGCCAGAATAATTCACCCCTCCACTTT
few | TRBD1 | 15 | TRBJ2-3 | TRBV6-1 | CASSRINDRADTQYF | TGTGCCAGCAGTCGAATCAATGACAGGGCAGATACGCAGTATTTT
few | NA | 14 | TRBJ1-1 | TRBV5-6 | CASSFRGSDTEAFF | TGTGCCAGCAGCTTTCGAGGGAGCGACACTGAAGCTTTCTTT
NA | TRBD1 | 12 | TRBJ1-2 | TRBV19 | CASSRQGYGYTF | TGTGCCAGTAGTCGACAGGGTTATGGCTACACCTTC
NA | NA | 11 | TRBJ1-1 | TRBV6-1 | CASTMNTEAFF | TGTGCCAGCACCATGAACACTGAAGCTTTCTTT
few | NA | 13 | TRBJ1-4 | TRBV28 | CASSRAVHEKLFF | TGTGCCAGCAGTCGCGCGGTTCATGAAAAACTGTTTTTT
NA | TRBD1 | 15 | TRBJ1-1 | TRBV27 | CASSLRGQGLTEAFF | TGTGCCAGCAGTTTGAGGGGACAGGGCCTCACTGAAGCTTTCTTT
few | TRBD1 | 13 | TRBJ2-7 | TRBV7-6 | CASSAGTGREQYF | TGTGCCAGCAGCGCCGGGACAGGGCGGGAGCAGTACTTC
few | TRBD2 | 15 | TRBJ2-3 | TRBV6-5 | CASSTKRGRTDTQYF | TGTGCCAGCAGCACGAAGCGGGGGCGCACAGATACGCAGTATTTT
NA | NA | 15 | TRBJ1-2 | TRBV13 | CASSLWGEANYGYTF | TGTGCCAGCAGCTTATGGGGGGAGGCTAACTATGGCTACACCTTC
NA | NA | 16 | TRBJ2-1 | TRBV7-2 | CASSLARGSTYNEQFF | TGTGCCAGCAGCTTAGCGAGGGGTTCTACCTACAATGAGCAGTTCTTC
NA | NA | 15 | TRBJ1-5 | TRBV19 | CATTGLSQINQPQHF | TGTGCCACAACAGGACTGAGTCAAATCAATCAGCCCCAGCATTTT
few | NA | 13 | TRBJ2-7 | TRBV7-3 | CASRPGGRGEQYF | TGTGCCAGCAGGCCCGGGGGACGTGGCGAGCAGTACTTC
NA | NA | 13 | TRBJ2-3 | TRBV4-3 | CASSQDHTDTQYF | TGCGCCAGCAGCCAAGATCACACAGATACGCAGTATTTT
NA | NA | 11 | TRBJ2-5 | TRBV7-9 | CASSAQETQYF | TGTGCCAGCAGCGCACAAGAGACCCAGTACTTC